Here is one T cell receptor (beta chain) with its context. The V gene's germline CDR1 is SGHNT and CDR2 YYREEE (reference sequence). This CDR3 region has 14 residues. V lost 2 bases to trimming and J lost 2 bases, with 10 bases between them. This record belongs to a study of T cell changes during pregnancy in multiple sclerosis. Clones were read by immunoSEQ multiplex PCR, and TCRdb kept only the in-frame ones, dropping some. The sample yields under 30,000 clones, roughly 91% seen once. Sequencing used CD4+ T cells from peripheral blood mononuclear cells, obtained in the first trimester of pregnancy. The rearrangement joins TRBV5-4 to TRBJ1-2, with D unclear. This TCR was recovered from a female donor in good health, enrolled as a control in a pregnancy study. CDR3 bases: TGTGCCAGCAGCTTACCTACCAACAACTATGGCTACACCTTC. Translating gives CASSLPTNNYGYTF.